A selection of T cell receptor beta chains follows, all from one sample in a study of metastatic and nonmetastatic thyroid tumors. TCRdb redid the clone calls on the PCR reads using MiXCR. This table holds 35,000 to 45,000 clones, roughly 12% found once. Sequences were obtained from blood. The receptors derive from a male donor with papillary thyroid cancer or a benign thyroid nodule (not recorded which). Some clones in this sample may be carry-over from other donors' samples. Both conserved end residues are part of each CDR3. Fields, in order: J gene, V gene, D gene, clone size, CDR3 DNA, CDR3 protein. A D gene is named only where the DNA matches it firmly. Only part of the rows carry a size: once, few, many, or a class if the clone is expanded.

J: TRBJ2-7; V: TRBV6-1; D: .; size: .; DNA: TGTGCCAGCATAGTCTCCTACGAGCAGTACTTC; CDR3: CASIVSYEQYF
J: TRBJ2-2; V: TRBV6-5; D: TRBD1; size: many; DNA: TGTGCCAGCAGTTACTCACCGGGACAGGGGCACACCGGGGAGCTGTTTTTT; CDR3: CASSYSPGQGHTGELFF
J: TRBJ2-1; V: TRBV24-1; D: .; size: many; DNA: TGTGCCACCAGTGATCCTAGGGATTTGGGAAATGAGCAGTTCTTC; CDR3: CATSDPRDLGNEQFF
J: TRBJ2-5; V: TRBV7-2; D: .; size: many; DNA: TGTGCCAGCAGCCCAGAGGGGGGGGAGACCCAGTACTTC; CDR3: CASSPEGGETQYF
J: TRBJ2-1; V: TRBV19; D: TRBD2; size: many; DNA: TGTGCCAGTAGTCGGGGGGGTAGCTCCTACAATGAGCAGTTCTTC; CDR3: CASSRGGSSYNEQFF
J: TRBJ2-7; V: TRBV6-1; D: TRBD1; size: .; DNA: TGTGCCAGCAGCCACCGACAGGGGCCGGGCTCCTACGAGCAGTACTTC; CDR3: CASSHRQGPGSYEQYF
J: TRBJ2-3; V: TRBV7-9; D: .; size: many; DNA: TGTGCCAGCAGCCCTGACAGGTCCAGCACAGATACGCAGTATTTT; CDR3: CASSPDRSSTDTQYF
J: TRBJ2-3; V: TRBV6-4; D: .; size: many; DNA: TGTGCCAGCAGTGACTCGGGAAGGGCGGATACGCAGTATTTT; CDR3: CASSDSGRADTQYF
J: TRBJ2-7; V: TRBV7-6; D: .; size: many; DNA: TGTGCCAGCAGCCTAACTAGAACCTCCTACGAGCAGTACTTC; CDR3: CASSLTRTSYEQYF
J: TRBJ1-1; V: TRBV19; D: .; size: many; DNA: TGTGCCAGCGGACAGAACATGAACACTGAAGCTTTCTTT; CDR3: CASGQNMNTEAFF
J: TRBJ2-7; V: TRBV10-2; D: .; size: many; DNA: TGCGCCAGCATGAGCGACAGTATTCCCTACGAGCAGTACTTC; CDR3: CASMSDSIPYEQYF
J: TRBJ2-1; V: TRBV24-1; D: TRBD2; size: many; DNA: TGTGCCACCAGTGGCCGGACTAGCGGGGGAACGAGCTCCTACAATGAGCAGTTCTTC; CDR3: CATSGRTSGGTSSYNEQFF
J: TRBJ1-1; V: TRBV18; D: .; size: .; DNA: TGTGCCAGCTCACCGGCGGGGGGGAACACTGAAGCTTTCTTT; CDR3: CASSPAGGNTEAFF
J: TRBJ1-6; V: TRBV4-1; D: .; size: few; DNA: TGCGCCAGCAGCCAAGAGGGGCAGCCGCTCCATTCACCCCTCCACTTT; CDR3: CASSQEGQPLHSPLHF
J: TRBJ2-7; V: TRBV3-1; D: .; size: many; DNA: TGTGCCAGCAGCCGTGGGGGTAGCTCCTACGAGCAGTACTTC; CDR3: CASSRGGSSYEQYF
J: TRBJ2-7; V: TRBV10-1; D: TRBD1; size: many; DNA: TGCGCCATACCGGGACAGGGTAAGTCCTACGAGCAGTACTTC; CDR3: CAIPGQGKSYEQYF
J: TRBJ1-1; V: TRBV6-2/TRBV6-3; D: .; size: few; DNA: TGTGCCAGCAGTTGCGAGGAGTCCACTGAAGCTTTCTTT; CDR3: CASSCEESTEAFF
J: TRBJ2-1; V: TRBV15; D: .; size: many; DNA: TGTGCCACCAGCGCTGGGCCCAATGAGCAGTTCTTC; CDR3: CATSAGPNEQFF
J: TRBJ2-7; V: TRBV27; D: .; size: medium-sized; DNA: TGTGCCAGCAGTTTATCACTCCTGAGTTACGAGCAGTACTTC; CDR3: CASSLSLLSYEQYF
J: TRBJ1-4; V: TRBV2; D: TRBD1; size: many; DNA: TGTGCCAGCCACAGGGGGCAGGAAAAACTGTTTTTT; CDR3: CASHRGQEKLFF
J: TRBJ1-1; V: TRBV6-1; D: .; size: many; DNA: TGTGCCAGCAGGTCAGGGGTGAACACTGAAGCTTTCTTT; CDR3: CASRSGVNTEAFF
J: TRBJ2-7; V: TRBV5-1; D: TRBD1; size: many; DNA: TGCGCCAGCAGCGTGGGACAGAGCTCCTACGAGCAGTACTTC; CDR3: CASSVGQSSYEQYF
J: TRBJ2-7; V: TRBV6-1; D: .; size: many; DNA: TGTGCCAGCAGTAGCCCCCAGCGGGCCTCATACGAGCAGTACTTC; CDR3: CASSSPQRASYEQYF
J: TRBJ2-7; V: TRBV6-1; D: TRBD2; size: medium-sized; DNA: TGTGCCAGCAGTCGGTTGGCGGGGGGCTACGAGCAGTACTTC; CDR3: CASSRLAGGYEQYF